These 10 T cell receptor beta chains came from one sample sequenced in a study of glioma-infiltrating T cells after dendritic cell vaccination. The time point denotes: after dendritic cell vaccination, including at tumor progression/relapse. Repertoires were generated with immunoSEQ multiplex PCR, while TCRdb's copy carries only in-frame clones and drops some. The table has tens of thousands of clones, about nine tenths seen once. The sample was blood, taken after dendritic cell vaccination. The receptors shown here come from a human donor with glioblastoma.

This chain uses TRBV14 with TRBJ2-5; 9 nucleotides line up with TRBD1. CDR1 SGHDN and CDR2 FVKESK come from the germline V gene. V was clipped by 2 bases and J by 6 bases; unmatched bases: 10. This CDR3 contains 16 residues. CDR3: CASSQSPGQGKQTQYF. As DNA, the CDR3 is TGTGCCAGCAGCCAAAGCCCGGGACAGGGTAAACAGACCCAGTACTTC.

This CDR3 is CASSQVGTGHEQYF. The CDR3 coding sequence is TGCGCCAGCAGCCAAGTTGGGACAGGCCACGAGCAGTACTTC. The chain is built from TRBV4-1 and TRBJ2-7, with TRBD1 matching over 8 bases. Germline V lookup: CDR1 MGHRA, CDR2 YSYEKL. The CDR3 covers 14 residues. The J segment lost 5 bases and the V segment lost 1 base, leaving 4 bases of the junction unmatched.

CDR3 in amino acids: CASGGDRTDTQYF. The CDR3 nucleotides read TGTGCCAGTGGGGGGGACCGCACAGATACGCAGTATTTT. This sequence joins TRBV19 and TRBJ2-3, with 7 bases matching TRBD2. The CDR3 has 13 amino acids. The V gene end was trimmed by 8 bases and the J gene end by 1 base; junction bases not matched to a gene: 3. Looked up from germline, CDR1 is LNHDA and CDR2 is SQIVND (reference sequence).

The chain has TRBV5-6 and TRBJ1-4, with unresolved D. The CDR3 runs 15 residues. The germline V gene encodes CDR1 SGHDT and CDR2 YYEEEE. V was pared by 4 bases and J by 5 bases, with 15 bases between. The DNA for the CDR3 is TGTGCCAGCAGCCCCTCCCTTAGATGGAATGAAAAACTGTTTTTT. It specifies CASSPSLRWNEKLFF.

The chain links TRBV7-9 to TRBJ2-2; tentatively, D is TRBD1 (6 bases). This CDR3 has 15 residues. Trimming took off 6 bases at V and 1 base at J, with 12 bases between the two ends. Germline V gene sequence: CDR1 SEHNR, CDR2 FQNEAQ (reference sequence). CDR3 region: CASRPQGRNTGELFF. In nucleotides, the CDR3 is TGTGCCAGCAGACCTCAGGGGCGGAACACCGGGGAGCTGTTTTTT.

This chain joins TRBV5-4 and TRBJ2-7, with 7 positions matching TRBD1. J was trimmed by 4 bases and V by 0 bases; bases with no gene match: 10. The length of the CDR3 is 16 residues. Germline V lookup: CDR1 SGHNT, CDR2 YYREEE (reference sequence). CDR3 residues: CASSLGLPGQLYEQYF. In DNA, the CDR3 is TGTGCCAGCAGCTTGGGACTACCGGGACAGCTTTACGAGCAGTACTTC.

The DNA for the CDR3 is TGCGCCAGCAGCTTGGGGGCCGGGGATAGTGGCTACACCTTC. Translation: CASSLGAGDSGYTF. The chain has TRBV5-1 and TRBJ1-2, with unresolved D. V was shortened by 0 bases and J by 7 bases, with 13 bases between the two germline ends. This CDR3 has 14 amino acids. CDR1 and CDR2 (germline): SGHRS, YFSETQ.

The chain links TRBV11-2 to TRBJ2-7; 11 bases match TRBD2. Germline V gives CDR1 SGHAT, CDR2 FQNNGV. The CDR3 runs 15 residues. V gave up 5 bases and J gave up 2 bases; unmatched junction bases: 5. The CDR3 DNA follows: TGTGCCAGCAGCCAAGGACTAGCGGGTACCTACGAGCAGTACTTC. Translation gives CASSQGLAGTYEQYF.

The CDR3 is CASSLNTRVSYEQYF. CDR3 in DNA: TGTGCCAGCAGCCTCAACACCCGGGTCTCCTACGAGCAGTACTTC. The V and J genes are TRBV7-8 and TRBJ2-7; D is undetermined. The CDR3 consists of 15 residues. Between the trimmed V and J ends, which lost 5 bases and 0 bases, there was a span of 14 bases. Per germline, CDR1 SGHVS and CDR2 FQNEAQ.

The chain recombines TRBV4-3 with TRBJ2-5; a weak D match, TRBD2 (6 bases). CDR3 length equals 14 residues. The germline V gene encodes CDR1 LGHNA and CDR2 YSLEER. V lost 1 base to trimming and J lost 4 bases, with 10 bases between them. The CDR3 nucleotides are TGCGCCAGCAGCCAAGCACTAGCTTTAGAGACCCAGTACTTC. As protein: CASSQALALETQYF.